The 18 T cell receptor beta chains reported below all come from one sample, sequenced in a study of regulatory T cells in long-lasting Graves disease. Building of the TCR beta libraries involved iRepertoire HTBI primers and Arm-PCR of CDR3 regions. One entry per CDR3 protein results from TCRdb running MiXCR on the multiplex PCR reads. The table records 450,000 to 650,000 distinct CDR3 sequences, roughly 16% of them present only once. Described time point: newly diagnosed GD, antithyroid drugs for less than 3 months. TCR sequences were obtained from RNA taken from PBMCs. These data were also reused for a study on T cells in Graves' hyperthyroidism and ophthalmopathy.

The starting material was peripheral blood mononuclear cells (PBMCs), obtained at new diagnosis, from a patient treated with antithyroid drugs. These receptors were collected from a woman aged 35-65 years with Graves disease.

This clonotype was detected ten times or more. This rearrangement joins TRBV3-1 to TRBJ2-3; TRBD2 is a possible D gene (6 bases). CDR1 is LGHDT and CDR2 is YNNKEL in the germline V gene (reference sequence). Between the trimmed V and J ends, which lost 3 bases and 5 bases, there was a span of 27 bases. This CDR3 spans 19 amino acids. The CDR3 reads CASSHPARDATGQRDTQYF. The CDR3 coding sequence is TGTGCCAGCAGCCACCCCGCGCGGGACGCAACTGGGCAAAGAGATACGCAGTATTTT.

This clonotype has at least ten counts. The J gene is TRBJ2-1, the V gene TRBV7-9; D is undetermined. Germline values: CDR1 SEHNR, CDR2 FQNEAQ (reference sequence). Trimming cost V 6 bases and J 2 bases, with 8 bases left between them. CDR3 length equals 13 residues. For the CDR3, the DNA is TGTGCCAGCAGGAGGTTCGCCTACAATGAGCAGTTCTTC. Translated: CASRRFAYNEQFF.

This clonotype was found many times. J is TRBJ2-1 and V is TRBV7-8; no firm D call. There are 16 residues in the CDR3. The germline gives CDR1 SGHVS, CDR2 FQNEAQ. Trimming pared 3 bases from V and 8 bases from J, leaving 20 bases between. CDR3 sequence (DNA): TGTGCCAGCAGCTTGAGAGACTCATTCAAGGTGTATGAGCAGTTCTTC. Encoded protein: CASSLRDSFKVYEQFF.

This clonotype was picked up many times. The CDR3 DNA reads TGCAGTGCTAGAGAACAGGCTAATTCACCCCTCCACTTT. It is translated as CSAREQANSPLHF. This chain joins TRBV20-1 and TRBJ1-6, with D tentatively TRBD1 (5 bases). Trimming left V 0 bases short and J 6 bases short, with 6 bases between. The CDR3 is 13 amino acids. Germline-derived CDR1 and CDR2 are DFQATT and SNEGSKA (reference sequence).

This clonotype has more than one count but fewer than ten. The V gene is TRBV29-1, the J gene TRBJ2-7, with 8 bases identical to TRBD1. The germline CDR1 and CDR2 sequences are SQVTM and ANQGSEA. CDR3 length equals 12 residues. The trim removed 6 bases at V and 5 bases at J, leaving 6 bases unmatched. CDR3 coding DNA: TGCAGCGTACACACAGGGGGAAACGAGCAGTACTTC. Its translation is CSVHTGGNEQYF.

This clonotype has at least ten counts. The chain employs TRBV3-1 and TRBJ2-7; no clear D. This CDR3 has 11 amino acids. Germline CDR1 is LGHDT and CDR2 is YNNKEL (reference sequence). V dropped 4 bases and J dropped 7 bases, with 8 bases sitting between them. CDR3 region: CASSLNREQYF. Written as DNA, the CDR3 is TGTGCCAGCAGCCTAAACCGGGAGCAGTACTTC.

This clonotype was recorded at least ten times. CDR3: CASSLTEMNTEAFF. The CDR3, as DNA: TGTGCCAGCAGCTTGACAGAAATGAACACTGAAGCTTTCTTT. This chain links TRBV7-8 with TRBJ1-1; D perhaps matches TRBD1 (5 bases). Trimming stripped 3 bases from V and 0 bases from J, with 8 bases between. The CDR3 is 14 residues long. Germline V gives CDR1 SGHVS, CDR2 FQNEAQ.

Comments on this clonotype: The germline gene is not matched at one end of the junction; a read error may be the cause. This chain joins TRBV2 and TRBJ1-5; 9 bases are a match to TRBD1. CDR1 and CDR2 from the germline V gene are SNHLY and FYNNEI. This CDR3 region has 14 residues. In DNA, the CDR3 is TGTGCCGGCAGACCCGACAGGGGGGACCAGCCCCAGCATTTT. The encoded protein is CAGRPDRGDQPQHF.

This clonotype has more than one count but fewer than ten. The CDR3 reads CASSGGSGTPTRPNTEAFF. Written as DNA, the CDR3 is TGTGCCAGCAGCGGGGGGTCGGGGACACCAACCCGCCCAAACACTGAAGCTTTCTTT. This rearrangement joins TRBV9 to TRBJ1-1; D is perhaps TRBD1 (6 bases). The CDR3 covers 19 residues. Trimming pared 3 bases from V and 2 bases from J, leaving 26 bases between. Per the germline V gene, CDR1 is SGDLS and CDR2 is YYNGEE.

There are a few counts of this clonotype. The CDR3 region is CASSWGLETQYF. The CDR3 DNA is TGTGCCAGCAGCTGGGGGTTAGAGACCCAGTACTTC. J is TRBJ2-5 and V is TRBV11-2; either TRBD1 or TRBD2 may supply D (5 bases each). The ends were cut back, 4 bases at V and 4 bases at J, with 7 bases in the middle. The CDR3 is 12 amino acids. Germline V CDR1 and CDR2: SGHAT, FQNNGV.

In this sample, this clonotype turned up many times. This chain connects TRBV12-3 or TRBV12-4 to TRBJ2-5, with D perhaps matching TRBD1 or TRBD2 (5 bases each). The CDR3 length is 16 residues. V was trimmed by 2 bases and J by 3 bases, leaving 16 bases between them. This CDR3 reads CASSLSVRGPEETQYF. In DNA form, the CDR3 reads TGTGCCAGCAGTTTAAGCGTTCGGGGCCCTGAAGAGACCCAGTACTTC.

This clonotype came up many times. The chain carries TRBV3-1 and TRBJ1-1; D ambiguous. Trimming took off 7 bases at V and 6 bases at J, with 12 bases between the two ends. Germline assignment: CDR1 LGHDT and CDR2 YNNKEL (reference sequence). The CDR3 totals 12 residues. DNA of the CDR3: TGTGCCAGCAATAAAGGGTCGGCTGAAGCTTTCTTT. Encoded protein: CASNKGSAEAFF.

As to this clonotype: The junction departs from the called germline gene at one end, perhaps through a read error. The chain recombines TRBV5-1 with TRBJ2-5; D might be TRBD1 or TRBD2, each matching 6 bases. The CDR3 loop spans 15 amino acids. Looked up from germline, CDR1 is SGHRS and CDR2 is YFSETQ. The CDR3: CASSLGNGGGETQYF. The CDR3 DNA reads as TGCGCCAGCAGCTTAGGGAACGGGGGCGGGGAGACCCAGTACTTT.

This clonotype was recorded at least ten times. The CDR3 nucleotides are TGTGCCAGCAGCTTAGAACAGAGGACAGACCGGGAGCAGTACTTC. Translation gives CASSLEQRTDREQYF. The V gene is TRBV7-9, the J gene TRBJ2-7; TRBD1 might be the D (6 bases). The germline V and J ends were trimmed by 1 base and 7 bases, with 17 bases remaining between them. Looked up from germline, CDR1 is SEHNR and CDR2 is FQNEAQ (reference sequence). CDR3 length: 15 residues.

This clonotype has only a few counts. V is TRBV20-1 and J is TRBJ2-1; 12 bases line up with TRBD2. Germline assignment: CDR1 DFQATT and CDR2 SNEGSKA (reference sequence). The CDR3 has 16 residues. Losses at the gene ends were 2 bases for V and 3 bases for J; bases not matched to a gene: 5. The CDR3 here is CSARSGLAGYYNEQFF. In DNA, the CDR3 is TGCAGTGCTAGATCCGGACTAGCGGGGTACTACAATGAGCAGTTCTTC.

Many counts were recorded for this clonotype. The CDR3, as DNA: TGTGCCAGCAGTGAGACTAGCGGGGGGACCACAGATACGCAGTATTTT. Translating gives CASSETSGGTTDTQYF. The chain couples TRBV6-1 to TRBJ2-3; 13 bases map to TRBD2. V was clipped by 3 bases and J by 2 bases; unmatched bases: 2. This CDR3 is built from 16 residues. The germline CDR1 and CDR2 sequences are MNHNS and SASEGT.

This clonotype occurred a few times. The chain couples TRBV5-1 to TRBJ2-7, with D possibly being TRBD1 or TRBD2 (5 bases each). Trimming removed 4 bases from V and 6 bases from J, with 29 bases in between. This CDR3 contains 18 residues. Germline loops: CDR1 SGHRS, CDR2 YFSETQ. The CDR3 sequence: CASSPSRGPGSRHLEQYF. Here the CDR3 DNA reads TGCGCCAGCAGCCCCTCTCGGGGCCCGGGGTCAAGGCACCTCGAGCAGTACTTC.

This clonotype has a handful of counts. J is TRBJ1-1 and V is TRBV2; 7 bases map to TRBD1. V shed 7 bases, J shed 4 bases, and the junction held 6 bases outside the gene matches. Germline V gives CDR1 SNHLY, CDR2 FYNNEI. The CDR3 spans 13 residues. For the CDR3, the DNA is TGTGCCAGCAAAGGGGACAGACCCACTGAAGCTTTCTTT. Encoded protein: CASKGDRPTEAFF.